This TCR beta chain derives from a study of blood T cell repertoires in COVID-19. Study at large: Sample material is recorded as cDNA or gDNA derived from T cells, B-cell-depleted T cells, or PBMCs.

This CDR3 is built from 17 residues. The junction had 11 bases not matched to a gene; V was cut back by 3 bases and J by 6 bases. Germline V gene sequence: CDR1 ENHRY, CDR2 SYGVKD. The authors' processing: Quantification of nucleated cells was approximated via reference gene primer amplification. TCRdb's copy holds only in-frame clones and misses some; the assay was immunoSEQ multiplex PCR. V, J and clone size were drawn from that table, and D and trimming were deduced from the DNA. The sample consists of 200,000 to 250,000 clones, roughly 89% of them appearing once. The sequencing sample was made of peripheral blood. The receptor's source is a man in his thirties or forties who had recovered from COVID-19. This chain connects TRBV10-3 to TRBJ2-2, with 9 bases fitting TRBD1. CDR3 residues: CAISESPGQGIPGELFF. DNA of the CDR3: TGTGCCATCAGTGAATCTCCGGGACAGGGTATACCCGGGGAGCTGTTTTTT.